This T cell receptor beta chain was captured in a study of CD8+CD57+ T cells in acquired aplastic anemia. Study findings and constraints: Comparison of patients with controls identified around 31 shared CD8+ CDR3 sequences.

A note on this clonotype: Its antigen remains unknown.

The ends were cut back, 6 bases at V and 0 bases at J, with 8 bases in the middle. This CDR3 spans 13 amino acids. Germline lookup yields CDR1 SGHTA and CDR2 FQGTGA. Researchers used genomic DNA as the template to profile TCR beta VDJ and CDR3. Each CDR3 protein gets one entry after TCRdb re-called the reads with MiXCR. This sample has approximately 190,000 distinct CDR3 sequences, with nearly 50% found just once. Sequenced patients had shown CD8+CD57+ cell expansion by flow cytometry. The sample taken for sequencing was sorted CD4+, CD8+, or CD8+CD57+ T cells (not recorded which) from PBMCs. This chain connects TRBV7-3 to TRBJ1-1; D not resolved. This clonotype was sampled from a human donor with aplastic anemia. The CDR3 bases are TGTGCCAGCAGATCGGATATGAACACTGAAGCTTTCTTT. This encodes CASRSDMNTEAFF.